This T cell receptor beta chain was identified during a study of blood T cell repertoires in COVID-19. On the study more broadly: The study drew acute and convalescent COVID-19 samples from the United States, Italy and Spain. T cells, B-cell-depleted T cells, or PBMCs provided the cDNA or gDNA that served as material.

The CDR3 consists of 14 residues. The V and J ends lost 7 bases and 4 bases respectively, with 16 bases between them. Per germline, CDR1 SNHLY and CDR2 FYNNEI. Per the authors' pipeline: How many nucleated cells were present was estimated from reference gene primer amplification. Clones were read by immunoSEQ multiplex PCR, and TCRdb kept only the in-frame ones, dropping some. For V, J and clone size, that table is used; D and trimming come from the DNA. The sample comprises around 250,000 clones, around four fifths of which are singletons, and 3.5% to 5.5% rests with the top ten. Sequences were obtained from peripheral blood. The source is a man between 60 and 70 years old who had recovered from COVID-19. The chain uses TRBV2 and TRBJ1-1, with a possible D match to TRBD1 (5 bases). Here the CDR3 reads CASKDQGSGTEAFF. The CDR3, as DNA: TGTGCCAGCAAAGATCAGGGTTCTGGCACTGAAGCTTTCTTT. Full variable domain (missing parts from reference TRBV2 and TRBJ1-1): EPEVTQTPSHQVTQMGQEVILRCVPISNHLYFYWYRQILGQKVEFLVSFYNNEISEKSEIFDDQFSVERPDGSNFTLKIRSTKLEDSAMYFCASKDQGSGTEAFFGQGTRLTVV.